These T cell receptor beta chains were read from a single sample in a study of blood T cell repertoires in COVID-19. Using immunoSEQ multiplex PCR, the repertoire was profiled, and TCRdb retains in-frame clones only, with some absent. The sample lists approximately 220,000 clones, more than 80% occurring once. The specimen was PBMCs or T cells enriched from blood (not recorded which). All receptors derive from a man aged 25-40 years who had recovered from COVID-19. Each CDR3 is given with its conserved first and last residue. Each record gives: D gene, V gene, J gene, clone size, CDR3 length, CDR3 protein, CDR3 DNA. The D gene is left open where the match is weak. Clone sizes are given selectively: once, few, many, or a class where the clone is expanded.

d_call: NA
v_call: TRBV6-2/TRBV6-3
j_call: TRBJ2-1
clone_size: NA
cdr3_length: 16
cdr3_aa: CASSPTTKSSYNEQFF
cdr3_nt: TGTGCCAGCAGTCCCACTACTAAGAGCTCCTACAATGAGCAGTTCTTC

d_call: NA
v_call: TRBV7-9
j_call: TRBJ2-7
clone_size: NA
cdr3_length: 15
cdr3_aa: CASSSDKTSSYEQYF
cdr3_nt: TGTGCCAGCAGCTCCGACAAGACAAGCTCCTACGAGCAGTACTTC

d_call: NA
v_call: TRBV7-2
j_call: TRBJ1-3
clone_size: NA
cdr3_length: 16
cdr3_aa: CASSLDGPKTGNTIYF
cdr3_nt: TGTGCCAGCAGCTTAGATGGCCCAAAGACTGGAAACACCATATATTTT

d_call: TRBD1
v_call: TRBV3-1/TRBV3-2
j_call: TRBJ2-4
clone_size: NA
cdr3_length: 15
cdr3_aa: CASSLSTGALNIQYF
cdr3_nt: TGTGCCAGCAGCCTTTCGACAGGGGCGTTAAACATTCAGTACTTC

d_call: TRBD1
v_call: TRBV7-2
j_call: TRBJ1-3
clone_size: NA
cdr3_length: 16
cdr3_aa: CASSLEAGQGGNTIYF
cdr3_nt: TGTGCCAGCAGCTTAGAAGCGGGACAGGGAGGAAACACCATATATTTT

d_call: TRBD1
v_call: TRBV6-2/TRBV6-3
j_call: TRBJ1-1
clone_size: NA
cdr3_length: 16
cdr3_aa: CASSTRDRGANTEAFF
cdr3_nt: TGTGCCAGCAGTACTCGGGACAGGGGCGCGAACACTGAAGCTTTCTTT

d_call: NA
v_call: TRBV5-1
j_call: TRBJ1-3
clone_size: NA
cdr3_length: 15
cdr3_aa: CASSLQGLSGNTIYF
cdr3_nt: TGCGCCAGCAGCTTACAGGGATTGTCTGGAAACACCATATATTTT

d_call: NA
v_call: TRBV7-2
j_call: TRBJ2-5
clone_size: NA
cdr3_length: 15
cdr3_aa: CASSLIGGNAETQYF
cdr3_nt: TGTGCCAGCAGCTTAATAGGCGGGAACGCGGAGACCCAGTACTTC

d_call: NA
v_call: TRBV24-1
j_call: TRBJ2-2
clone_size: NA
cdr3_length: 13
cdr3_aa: CATSVTMTGELFF
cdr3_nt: TGTGCCACCAGTGTTACTATGACCGGGGAGCTGTTTTTT

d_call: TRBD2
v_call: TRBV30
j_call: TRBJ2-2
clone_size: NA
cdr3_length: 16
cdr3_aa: CAWRRTLAVNTGELFF
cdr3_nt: TGTGCCTGGAGAAGGACCCTAGCGGTGAACACCGGGGAGCTGTTTTTT

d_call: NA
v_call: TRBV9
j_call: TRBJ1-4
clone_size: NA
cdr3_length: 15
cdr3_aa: CASSVVGGSNEKLFF
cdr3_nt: TGTGCCAGCAGCGTAGTGGGGGGTTCAAATGAAAAACTGTTTTTT

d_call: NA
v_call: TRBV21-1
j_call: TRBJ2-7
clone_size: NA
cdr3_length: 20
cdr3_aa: CASSILRPARSLAGAYEQYF
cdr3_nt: TGTGCCAGCAGCATTTTAAGACCGGCCCGGAGTCTAGCGGGAGCCTACGAGCAGTACTTC

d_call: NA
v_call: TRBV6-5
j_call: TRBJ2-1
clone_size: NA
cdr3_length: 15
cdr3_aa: CASSFTSTGYNEQFF
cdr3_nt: TGTGCCAGCAGTTTTACTTCGACAGGATACAATGAGCAGTTCTTC

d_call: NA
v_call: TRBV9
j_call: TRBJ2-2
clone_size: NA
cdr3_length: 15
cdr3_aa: CASSVGGTNTGELFF
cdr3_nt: TGTGCCAGCAGCGTAGGGGGCACGAACACCGGGGAGCTGTTTTTT

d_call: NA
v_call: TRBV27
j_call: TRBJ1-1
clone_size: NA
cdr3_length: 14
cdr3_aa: CASMVSTANTEAFF
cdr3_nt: TGTGCCAGCATGGTCTCGACAGCGAACACTGAAGCTTTCTTT

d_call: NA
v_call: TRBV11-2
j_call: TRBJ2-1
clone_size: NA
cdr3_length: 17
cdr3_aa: CASSLVYGLSSYNEQFF
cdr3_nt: TGTGCCAGCAGCTTAGTCTATGGGCTAAGCTCCTACAATGAGCAGTTCTTC

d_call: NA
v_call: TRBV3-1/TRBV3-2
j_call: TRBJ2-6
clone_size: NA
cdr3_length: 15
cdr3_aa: CASSPLRDGANVLTF
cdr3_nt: TGTGCCAGCAGCCCTTTGAGGGATGGGGCCAACGTCCTGACTTTC

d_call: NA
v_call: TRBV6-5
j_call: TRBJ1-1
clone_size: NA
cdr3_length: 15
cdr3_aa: CASGVGGFWGLGAFF
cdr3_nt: TGTGCCAGCGGAGTCGGGGGTTTTTGGGGACTGGGGGCTTTCTTT

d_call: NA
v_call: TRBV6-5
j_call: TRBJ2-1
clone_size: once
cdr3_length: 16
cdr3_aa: CASSYGSTARRNEQFF
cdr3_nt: TGTGCCAGCAGTTACGGATCGACAGCCCGGCGGAATGAGCAGTTCTTC